The 12 T cell receptor beta chains presented below share a single source sample, sequenced in a study of Ad26.COV2.S vaccination and SARS-CoV-2 variants. Using immunoSEQ multiplex PCR, the repertoire was profiled, and TCRdb retains in-frame clones only, with some absent. The sample gives about 320,000 clones, 86% of which show up once; 1.5% to 2.5% is in the top ten. Treatment meaning: approximately 18 received Ad26.COV2.S at low or high dose, single or two shots; 5 received placebo; per-sample allocation not given. The investigators took samples on day 63 after the first vaccine or placebo injection. The specimen was peripheral blood, collected in a trial of Ad26.COV2.S vaccine versus placebo. The source of these receptors is a person aged 18-60 years who received the Ad26.COV2.S COVID-19 vaccine or a placebo.

In this sample, this clone turned up once. The chain combines TRBV5-5 with TRBJ1-1; possible D gene TRBD1, 5 bases. The CDR3 is made up of 14 amino acids. With 6 bases removed from V and 1 base from J, the gap between germline ends came to 13 bases. The germline gives CDR1 SGHKS, CDR2 YYEKEE (reference sequence). CDR3: CASKIKGKNTEAFF. The CDR3 region has the DNA TGTGCCAGCAAGATTAAGGGGAAGAACACTGAAGCTTTCTTT. The complete variable domain, with remaining parts taken from reference TRBV5-5 and TRBJ1-1, reads DAGVTQSPTHLIKTRGQQVTLRCSPISGHKSVSWYQQVLGQGPQFIFQYYEKEERGRGNFPDRFSARQFPNYSSELNVNALLLGDSALYLCASKIKGKNTEAFFGQGTRLTVV.

The rearrangement joins TRBV13 to TRBJ2-3, with a weak D call TRBD2 (7 bases). V was clipped by 5 bases and J by 4 bases, with 19 bases between them. CDR3 size: 16 residues. CDR1 and CDR2 from the germline V gene are PRHDT and FYEKMQ (reference sequence). The CDR3 region has the DNA TGTGCCAGCAGCCTCGGGGGGCGCTTGGTTGCAGATACGCAGTATTTT. This encodes CASSLGGRLVADTQYF.

This clone appeared once. This chain connects TRBV10-3 to TRBJ1-6; D is perhaps TRBD1 (6 bases). Trimming cost V 7 bases and J 9 bases, with 16 bases left between them. Germline CDR1 reads ENHRY; CDR2 reads SYGVKD. This CDR3 spans 14 amino acids. CDR3 coding DNA: TGTGCCATCAACACCCAGGGGAGGAGTTCACCCCTCCACTTT. Translating gives CAINTQGRSSPLHF.

This clone appeared a single time. The chain carries TRBV6-5 and TRBJ1-4; 10 positions match TRBD1. Trimming at V came to 5 bases and at J to 8 bases, leaving 8 bases not matched to a gene. The V gene's germline CDR1 is MNHEY and CDR2 SVGAGI. The CDR3 covers 15 residues. The CDR3 DNA is TGTGCCAGCAGTCCCCGGGACAGGGGACGCGAAAAACTGTTTTTT. It is translated as CASSPRDRGREKLFF.

The chain carries TRBV5-1 and TRBJ2-3; a possible D gene is TRBD1 (6 bases). Germline V CDR1 and CDR2: SGHRS, YFSETQ. Trimming shortened V by 0 bases and J by 5 bases, and 19 bases separated the two germline ends. CDR3 length: 17 amino acids. In DNA, the CDR3 is TGCGCCAGCAGCTTGGGTCTATACAGGGATCTACGAGATACGCAGTATTTT. Translated, it gives CASSLGLYRDLRDTQYF.

The chain carries TRBV7-2 and TRBJ2-7, with D possibly TRBD2 on 9 matching bases. Germline V gene data show CDR1 as SGHTA and CDR2 as FQGNSA. V lost 2 bases and J 5 bases, leaving 25 bases between the germline ends. The CDR3 is 18 residues long. The CDR3 DNA sequence: TGTGCCAGCAGCTTAAAATCTAGCGGGGCCAGGGGGCGCCACGAGCAGTACTTC. It is translated as CASSLKSSGARGRHEQYF.

The rearrangement links TRBV2 to TRBJ2-1; D is unclear. The V end was cut by 6 bases, the J end by 4 bases, with 19 bases between. Germline V gene sequence: CDR1 SNHLY, CDR2 FYNNEI. The CDR3 totals 16 residues. The CDR3 here is CASSPPLDPLYNEQFF. The CDR3 nucleotides read TGTGCCAGCAGCCCTCCCCTAGATCCCCTATACAATGAGCAGTTCTTC.

The sample holds a few counts of this clone. This chain links TRBV19 with TRBJ1-2; TRBD1 might be the D (5 bases). Trimming cost V 7 bases and J 6 bases, with 18 bases left between them. The CDR3 loop spans 14 amino acids. Germline V CDR1 and CDR2: LNHDA, SQIVND (reference sequence). CDR3 region: CASTSRGEGNGYTF. CDR3 DNA sequence: TGTGCCAGTACCTCTCGGGGGGAAGGGAATGGCTACACCTTC.

The chain links TRBV30 to TRBJ1-1; TRBD1 aligns across 7 bases. Germline V CDR1 and CDR2: GTSNPN, SVGIG (reference sequence). V lost 3 bases to trimming and J lost 3 bases; unmatched junction nucleotides: 10. The length of the CDR3 is 15 residues. The CDR3 reads CAWSTGTAAYTEAFF. CDR3 sequence (DNA): TGTGCCTGGAGCACCGGGACAGCTGCTTACACTGAAGCTTTCTTT.

This clone was found once. The chain employs TRBV4-1 and TRBJ2-3, with D tentatively TRBD2 (7 bases). In germline, CDR1 is MGHRA, CDR2 YSYEKL. Trimming pared 0 bases from V and 5 bases from J, leaving 15 bases between. This CDR3 is 16 amino acids long. CDR3 bases: TGCGCCAGCAGCCAAGATTGGGGGGGCCTTGGAGATACGCAGTATTTT. Its protein is CASSQDWGGLGDTQYF.

The chain joins TRBV9 to TRBJ1-1; no definite D call. Germline V gene data show CDR1 as SGDLS and CDR2 as YYNGEE. The CDR3 length is 14 residues. The V end was cut by 0 bases, the J end by 5 bases, with 11 bases between. The CDR3: CASSVGAERTEAFF. Here the CDR3 DNA reads TGTGCCAGCAGCGTAGGGGCAGAGCGAACTGAAGCTTTCTTT.

This clone was detected once. The rearrangement joins TRBV19 to TRBJ2-7; TRBD2 matches 8 bases. The CDR3 consists of 15 residues. Germline V gene sequence: CDR1 LNHDA, CDR2 SQIVND (reference sequence). V was clipped by 6 bases and J by 9 bases; unmatched bases: 16. The CDR3 reads CASSSEAGTSLVQYF. As DNA, the CDR3 is TGTGCCAGTAGCTCGGAAGCCGGGACTAGTTTGGTGCAGTACTTC.